The sample holds one count of the clone carrying this TCR beta chain. These data belong to a study of blood T cell repertoires in COVID-19. Study-level information: The United States, Italy and Spain were the sources of the acute and convalescent COVID-19 samples. Sources were T cells, B-cell-depleted T cells, or PBMCs; the material itself was cDNA or gDNA.

The CDR3 consists of 14 residues. Trimming cost V 5 bases and J 0 bases, with 11 bases left between them. Germline CDR1 and CDR2: SGHRS and YFSETQ. Per the original data handling: Amplification from reference gene primers served as the basis for estimated nucleated cell counts. Data came from immunoSEQ multiplex PCR; TCRdb stores just in-frame clones and leaves some out. For V, J and clone size, that table is used; D and trimming come from the DNA. The table includes about 110,000 clones, about four fifths detected once. The genes are TRBV5-1 and TRBJ1-1; no clear D. Sequencing was carried out using peripheral blood. The receptor's source is an older woman with acute or convalescent COVID-19. The CDR3 here is CASRLERLNTEAFF. The CDR3 coding sequence is TGCGCCAGCAGGCTTGAACGGTTGAACACTGAAGCTTTCTTT. Drawing the rest from reference TRBV5-1 and TRBJ1-1, the complete variable domain is KAGVTQTPRYLIKTRGQQVTLSCSPISGHRSVSWYQQTPGQGLQFLFEYFSETQRNKGNFPGRFSGRQFSNSRSEMNVSTLELGDSALYLCASRLERLNTEAFFGQGTRLTVV.